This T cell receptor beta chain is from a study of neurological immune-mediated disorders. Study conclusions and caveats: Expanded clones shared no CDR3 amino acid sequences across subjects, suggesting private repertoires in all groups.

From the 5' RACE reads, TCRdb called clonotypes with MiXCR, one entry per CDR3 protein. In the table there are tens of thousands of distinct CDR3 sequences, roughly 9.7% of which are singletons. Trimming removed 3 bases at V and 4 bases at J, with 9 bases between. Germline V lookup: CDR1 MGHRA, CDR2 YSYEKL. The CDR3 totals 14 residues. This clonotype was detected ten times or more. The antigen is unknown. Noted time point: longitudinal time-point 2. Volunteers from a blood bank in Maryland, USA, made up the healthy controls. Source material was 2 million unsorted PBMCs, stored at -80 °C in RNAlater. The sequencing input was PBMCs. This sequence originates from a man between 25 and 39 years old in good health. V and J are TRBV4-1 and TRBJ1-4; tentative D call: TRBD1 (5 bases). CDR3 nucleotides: TGCGCCAGCAGCCAGGGACCGAGTAATGAAAAACTGTTTTTT. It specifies CASSQGPSNEKLFF.